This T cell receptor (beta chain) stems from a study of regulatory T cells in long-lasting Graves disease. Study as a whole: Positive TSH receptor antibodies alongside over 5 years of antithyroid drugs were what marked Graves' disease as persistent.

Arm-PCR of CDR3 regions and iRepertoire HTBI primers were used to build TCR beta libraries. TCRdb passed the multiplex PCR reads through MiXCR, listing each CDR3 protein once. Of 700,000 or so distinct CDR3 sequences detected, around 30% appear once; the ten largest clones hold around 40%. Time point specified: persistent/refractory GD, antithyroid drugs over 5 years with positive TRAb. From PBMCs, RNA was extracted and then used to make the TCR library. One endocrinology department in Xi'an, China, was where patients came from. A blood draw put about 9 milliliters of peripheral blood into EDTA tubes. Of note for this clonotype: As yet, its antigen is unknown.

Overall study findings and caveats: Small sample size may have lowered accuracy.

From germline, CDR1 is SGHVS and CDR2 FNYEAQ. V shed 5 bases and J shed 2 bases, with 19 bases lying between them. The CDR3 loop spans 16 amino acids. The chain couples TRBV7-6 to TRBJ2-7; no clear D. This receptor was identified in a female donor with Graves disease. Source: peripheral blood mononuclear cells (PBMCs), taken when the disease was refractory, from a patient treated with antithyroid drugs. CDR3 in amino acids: CASSALMGTTTYEQYF. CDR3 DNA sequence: TGTGCCAGCAGCGCCTTGATGGGAACTACAACCTACGAGCAGTACTTC.